These T cell receptor beta chains were read from a single sample in a study of T cells expressing NK-cell markers. TCRdb reworked the 5' RACE reads into one entry per CDR3 protein, no DNA. Its table records over 250,000 distinct CDR3 sequences. Source material: blood T cells: a sorted CD56 or NKG2C T cell subset, CD4+ or CD8+ T cells, or bulk PBMC T cells (not recorded which). Receptors were obtained from a woman between 18 and 69 years old in good health. Both conserved end residues are part of each CDR3.

v_gene	j_gene	CDR3aa
TRBV5-1	TRBJ2-5	CASSFEREGTQYF
TRBV5-1	TRBJ1-1	CASSSSRVGTEAFF
TRBV7-3	TRBJ2-2	CASSLNLAAGELFF
TRBV5-4	TRBJ2-3	CAYGRRGEDTQYF
TRBV10-3	TRBJ2-3	CAISEVGAPRADTQYF
TRBV28	TRBJ1-1	CASNGGDRMNTEAFF
TRBV12-3/TRBV12-4	TRBJ2-1	CASRPTSGGAGEQFF
TRBV7-2	TRBJ2-2	CASSSWTGQYNGELFF
TRBV20-1	TRBJ2-3	CSATKGSGTSTDTQYF
TRBV5-1	TRBJ2-1	CASSRTGALVNEQFF
TRBV5-1	TRBJ1-1	CASSLLGDTEAFF
TRBV7-2	TRBJ2-1	CASSLTTRNEQFF
TRBV5-1	TRBJ1-3	CASSRGADSGNTIYF
TRBV11-2	TRBJ2-7	CASSPSWTNSYEQYF
TRBV28	TRBJ2-3	CASSWGQGGQTDTQYF
TRBV7-2	TRBJ2-1	CASSSLGTSSYNEQFF
TRBV9	TRBJ2-1	CASSVDLDRVYNEQFF
TRBV20-1	TRBJ1-5	CSAPINIRGQRDQPQHF
TRBV7-9	TRBJ1-2	CASSLGGGGYTF
TRBV5-1	TRBJ2-3	CASTYSSGGSTDTQYF
TRBV6-6	TRBJ2-5	CASSGGQQETQYF
TRBV5-6	TRBJ2-1	CASIPWASGVNEQFF
TRBV4-3	TRBJ2-5	CASSQESKGAPSETQYF
TRBV20-1	TRBJ2-4	CSSRDGKNIQYF
TRBV20-1	TRBJ2-1	CSARAGTKYDEQFF
TRBV18	TRBJ2-3	CASSGLLTDTQYF
TRBV6-1	TRBJ1-5	CASSETGYSNQPQHF
TRBV6-5	TRBJ2-1	CASSYALGAGGKSYNEQFF
TRBV15	TRBJ1-1	CATSRGENTEAFF
TRBV3-1	TRBJ1-5	CASSQTGGGNSNQPQHF
TRBV5-4	TRBJ2-4	CASSLRDRAQYF
TRBV7-8	TRBJ2-3	CASSLVASGTGDTQYF
TRBV6-5	TRBJ1-5	CASSSGLLSNQPQHF
TRBV5-5	TRBJ1-5	CASSLLPGQEARQPQHF
TRBV4-3	TRBJ1-6	CASSPDRGDSPLHF
TRBV7-9	TRBJ2-4	CASSLAILTDAKNIQYF
TRBV5-5	TRBJ2-2	CASSLSHNTGELFF
TRBV4-2	TRBJ2-3	CASSRAVTDTQYF
TRBV20-1	TRBJ2-7	CSARTRLAGGLRGEQYF
TRBV10-2	TRBJ2-1	CASSPPGRNEQFF
TRBV21-1	TRBJ1-2	CASRAPRDRVYGYTF
TRBV6-2/TRBV6-3	TRBJ2-7	CASRDLDSRYEQYF
TRBV7-9	TRBJ1-6	CASSLMGSPLHF
TRBV7-2	TRBJ2-1	CASSSGPGVYNEQFF
TRBV7-9	TRBJ2-5	CASSLDGVRGETQYF
TRBV20-1	TRBJ2-1	CSAPLVNEQFF
TRBV5-1	TRBJ1-1	CASSFGSGPPSGTEAFF
TRBV2	TRBJ2-3	CASSSPGPTQRAQYF
TRBV29-1	TRBJ2-2	CSAPWENTGELFF
TRBV25-1	TRBJ2-3	CASSESRQGPTDTQYF